This passage covers 23 T cell receptor beta chains from one sample sequenced in a study of blood T cell repertoires in COVID-19. Sequenced by immunoSEQ multiplex PCR; TCRdb stores in-frame clones only, minus some. The profile shows about 200,000 clones, around three quarters of them singletons. Material: peripheral blood. The receptors come from a woman between 70 and 85 years old with acute or convalescent COVID-19.

The chain uses TRBV5-1 and TRBJ2-2; D perhaps matches TRBD2 (5 bases). The CDR3 is 15 residues long. CDR1 is SGHRS, CDR2 YFSETQ, per germline. V was shortened by 2 bases and J by 0 bases, with 8 bases between the two germline ends. In nucleotides, the CDR3 is TGCGCCAGCAGCTTTCCGGGGTCGAACACCGGGGAGCTGTTTTTT. Translating it yields CASSFPGSNTGELFF.

The J gene is TRBJ1-6, the V gene TRBV7-8; D possibly corresponds to TRBD1 (5 bases). Trimming stripped 2 bases from V and 8 bases from J, with 16 bases between. There are 16 residues in the CDR3. Per germline, CDR1 SGHVS and CDR2 FQNEAQ. DNA of the CDR3: TGTGCCAGCAGCTTAAGGGGAGGGGAGCTGGATTCACCCCTCCACTTT. Protein product: CASSLRGGELDSPLHF.

The chain has TRBV7-9 and TRBJ2-2, with TRBD2 matching over 8 bases. This CDR3 spans 13 amino acids. Looked up from germline, CDR1 is SEHNR and CDR2 is FQNEAQ (reference sequence). J was trimmed by 5 bases and V by 4 bases; bases with no gene match: 0. In nucleotides, the CDR3 is TGTGCCAGCAGCTCGGGGGGGACCGGGGAGCTGTTTTTT. This sequence encodes CASSSGGTGELFF.

The chain couples TRBV5-4 to TRBJ2-5; the D gene is possibly TRBD2 (5 bases). Trimming took 4 bases from V and 7 from J, leaving 8 bases between them. Germline V gene lookup returns CDR1 SGHNT and CDR2 YYREEE (reference sequence). This CDR3 is built from 11 residues. CDR3 residues: CASSIRGTQYF. CDR3 DNA: TGTGCCAGCAGCATCCGGGGGACCCAGTACTTC.

J is TRBJ2-3 and V is TRBV9; 10 bases map to TRBD1. Germline CDR1 is SGDLS and CDR2 is YYNGEE. This CDR3 is built from 15 residues. The V gene end was trimmed by 4 bases and the J gene end by 6 bases; junction bases not matched to a gene: 8. The CDR3 DNA sequence: TGTGCCAGCAGCTCTCCGGGGACAGGGGCCGATACGCAGTATTTT. Protein: CASSSPGTGADTQYF.

The chain recombines TRBV28 with TRBJ2-3, with 7 bases aligning to TRBD2. The CDR3 is 11 amino acids. Germline loops: CDR1 MDHEN, CDR2 SYDVKM. V shed 8 bases, J shed 4 bases, and the junction held 0 bases outside the gene matches. This CDR3 is CASLAADTQYF. CDR3 DNA: TGTGCCAGCCTAGCGGCAGATACGCAGTATTTT.

This chain joins TRBV11-2 and TRBJ2-5, with TRBD2 matching 9 bases. This CDR3 region has 15 residues. Germline loops: CDR1 SGHAT, CDR2 FQNNGV. The junction had 2 bases not matched to a gene; V was cut back by 2 bases and J by 1 base. The CDR3 region has the DNA TGTGCCAGCAGCTTACTAGCGGGATTCCAAGAGACCCAGTACTTC. It is translated as CASSLLAGFQETQYF.

The chain has TRBV10-3 and TRBJ2-1, with D unclear. The CDR3 is 12 amino acids. V lost 7 bases and J 6 bases, leaving 10 bases between the germline ends. The germline V gene encodes CDR1 ENHRY and CDR2 SYGVKD. CDR3: CAINSAPNEQFF. The CDR3 bases are TGTGCCATCAACTCTGCGCCCAATGAGCAGTTCTTC.

V usage is TRBV5-1 and J usage is TRBJ1-5; the D gene is possibly TRBD1 (6 bases). The germline V gene encodes CDR1 SGHRS and CDR2 YFSETQ. The CDR3 is 13 amino acids. Trimming stripped 4 bases from V and 6 bases from J, with 11 bases between. CDR3 loop: CASSGGLGQPQHF. The CDR3 DNA sequence: TGCGCCAGCAGCGGGGGCCTGGGTCAGCCCCAGCATTTT.

The gene calls are TRBV7-9 and TRBJ2-1, with D possibly being TRBD2 (5 bases). The germline CDR1 and CDR2 sequences are SEHNR and FQNEAQ (reference sequence). V was trimmed by 5 bases and J by 10 bases, leaving 18 bases between them. The CDR3 has 14 residues. The CDR3 bases are TGTGCCAGCAGCCCTGGGAGCTTAGCGTACGAGCAGTTCTTC. Its translation: CASSPGSLAYEQFF. The full variable domain, its missing parts supplied by reference TRBV7-9 and TRBJ2-1, is DTGVSQNPRHKITKRGQNVTFRCDPISEHNRLYWYRQTLGQGPEFLTYFQNEAQLEKSRLLSDRFSAERPKGSFSTLEIQRTEQGDSAMYLCASSPGSLAYEQFFGPGTRLTVL.

This chain joins TRBV3-1 (or the pseudogene TRBV3-2) and TRBJ2-2, with TRBD2 matching 7 bases. The germline V gene encodes CDR1 LGHDT and CDR2 YNNKEL (reference sequence). The length of the CDR3 is 15 residues. Trimming took 2 bases from V and 5 from J; bases not matched to a gene: 5. DNA of the CDR3: TGTGCCAGCAGCCAAAATGGGGAGGGAACCGGGGAGCTGTTTTTT. It yields the protein CASSQNGEGTGELFF.

This chain uses TRBV7-2 with TRBJ2-1; D not resolved. This CDR3 region has 17 residues. Germline CDR1 is SGHTA and CDR2 is FQGNSA. V shed 1 base and J shed 0 bases, with 13 bases lying between them. Written as DNA, the CDR3 is TGTGCCAGCAGCTTAGGGTTTTGGTATAGCTCCTACAATGAGCAGTTCTTC. Translated, it gives CASSLGFWYSSYNEQFF. Looking up the rest from reference TRBV7-2 and TRBJ2-1 gives the full variable domain: GAGVSQSPSNKVTEKGKDVELRCDPISGHTALYWYRQSLGQGLEFLIYFQGNSAPDKSGLPSDRFSAERTGGSVSTLTIQRTQQEDSAVYLCASSLGFWYSSYNEQFFGPGTRLTVL.

This clone has only one observation. V and J are TRBV5-1 and TRBJ2-1; 13 bases fit TRBD2. The CDR3 is 16 amino acids. V gave up 4 bases and J gave up 9 bases; unmatched junction bases: 10. CDR1 SGHRS and CDR2 YFSETQ come from the germline V gene. The CDR3 DNA reads as TGCGCCAGCAGCCCCGGGACTAGCGGGACCCAAGGTGAGCAGTTCTTC. Translating gives CASSPGTSGTQGEQFF.

V and J are TRBV4-1 and TRBJ2-6, with 12 bases lining up with TRBD2. The CDR3 loop spans 19 amino acids. The trim removed 1 base at V and 0 bases at J, leaving 4 bases unmatched. CDR1 MGHRA and CDR2 YSYEKL come from the germline V gene. The CDR3 loop reads CASSQVGLAGPSGANVLTF. DNA for the CDR3: TGCGCCAGCAGCCAAGTTGGACTAGCGGGACCCTCTGGGGCCAACGTCCTGACTTTC.

The CDR3 sequence: CASSIKAGSPLEQFF. The CDR3 DNA is TGTGCCAGTAGTATAAAAGCGGGGAGCCCCCTTGAGCAGTTCTTC. The genes are TRBV19 and TRBJ2-1, with TRBD2 matching over 7 bases. Looked up from germline, CDR1 is LNHDA and CDR2 is SQIVND (reference sequence). The CDR3 runs 15 residues. Trimming removed 2 bases from V and 9 bases from J; junction bases left unmatched: 10.

This clone appeared once. V and J are TRBV3-1 (or the pseudogene TRBV3-2) and TRBJ2-2, with a possible D match to TRBD2 (6 bases). Deletions cut 1 base from V and 7 bases from J, with 10 bases between. CDR1 is LGHDT, CDR2 YNNKEL, per germline (reference sequence). The CDR3 length is 14 residues. CDR3 sequence (DNA): TGTGCCAGCAGCCAAGTAGCGGCTGACGGGGAGCTGTTTTTT. Translation: CASSQVAADGELFF.

This chain connects TRBV5-1 to TRBJ2-1, with D possibly being TRBD1 (5 bases). The V end lost 0 bases, the J end lost 8 bases, and 12 bases lay between the germline ends. Germline-derived CDR1 and CDR2 are SGHRS and YFSETQ. CDR3 length: 14 amino acids. The CDR3 sequence: CASSLGQLYDEQFF. The CDR3 region has the DNA TGCGCCAGCAGCTTGGGACAGTTGTACGATGAGCAGTTCTTC.

The rearrangement uses TRBV3-1 (or the pseudogene TRBV3-2) and TRBJ1-1; D ambiguous. Germline CDR1 and CDR2: LGHDT and YNNKEL (reference sequence). V lost 2 bases and J lost 5, with 12 bases in between. The CDR3 has 14 amino acids. The CDR3 coding sequence is TGTGCCAGCAGCCAATTTCGTTCGGGGACTGAAGCTTTCTTT. Its translation: CASSQFRSGTEAFF.

The chain is built from TRBV19 and TRBJ1-5; weak D call: TRBD1 (5 bases). The germline V gene has CDR1 LNHDA and CDR2 SQIVND (reference sequence). The V gene lost 7 bases and the J gene lost 2 bases, with 9 bases spanning the gap. CDR3 length equals 13 residues. The CDR3 region is CASIGRGNQPQHF. CDR3 nucleotides: TGTGCCAGTATCGGCAGGGGCAATCAGCCCCAGCATTTT.

This sequence joins TRBV5-1 and TRBJ1-4, with D possibly being TRBD1 (5 bases). This CDR3 region has 14 residues. V was clipped by 0 bases and J by 7 bases, with 10 bases between them. Germline V gene lookup returns CDR1 SGHRS and CDR2 YFSETQ. The CDR3 protein is CASSLGAGREKLFF. CDR3 in DNA: TGCGCCAGCAGCTTGGGGGCAGGGCGTGAAAAACTGTTTTTT.

The gene calls are TRBV7-9 and TRBJ2-2; D perhaps matches TRBD1 (5 bases). The ends were cut back, 6 bases at V and 2 bases at J, with 7 bases in the middle. The CDR3 totals 13 residues. Germline CDR1 SEHNR, CDR2 FQNEAQ (reference sequence). The CDR3 loop reads CASRDINTGELFF. As DNA, the CDR3 is TGTGCCAGCAGGGACATCAACACCGGGGAGCTGTTTTTT.

This chain links TRBV29-1 with TRBJ1-4, with 8 bases lining up with TRBD1. Germline V gene lookup returns CDR1 SQVTM and CDR2 ANQGSEA. V shed 5 bases, J shed 1 base, and the junction held 0 bases outside the gene matches. This CDR3 comprises 13 residues. The CDR3 DNA is TGCAGCGTTACAGGGGGAACTAATGAAAAACTGTTTTTT. This codes for CSVTGGTNEKLFF.

The CDR3 DNA follows: TGCGCCAGCAGCCAAGGGCGAGACAGGTTGAACACTGAAGCTTTCTTT. It encodes CASSQGRDRLNTEAFF. The chain carries TRBV4-1 and TRBJ1-1; D is perhaps TRBD1 (6 bases). The CDR3 is 16 amino acids. Germline CDR1 MGHRA, CDR2 YSYEKL. V was cut by 1 base and J by 0 bases, with 12 bases left in between.